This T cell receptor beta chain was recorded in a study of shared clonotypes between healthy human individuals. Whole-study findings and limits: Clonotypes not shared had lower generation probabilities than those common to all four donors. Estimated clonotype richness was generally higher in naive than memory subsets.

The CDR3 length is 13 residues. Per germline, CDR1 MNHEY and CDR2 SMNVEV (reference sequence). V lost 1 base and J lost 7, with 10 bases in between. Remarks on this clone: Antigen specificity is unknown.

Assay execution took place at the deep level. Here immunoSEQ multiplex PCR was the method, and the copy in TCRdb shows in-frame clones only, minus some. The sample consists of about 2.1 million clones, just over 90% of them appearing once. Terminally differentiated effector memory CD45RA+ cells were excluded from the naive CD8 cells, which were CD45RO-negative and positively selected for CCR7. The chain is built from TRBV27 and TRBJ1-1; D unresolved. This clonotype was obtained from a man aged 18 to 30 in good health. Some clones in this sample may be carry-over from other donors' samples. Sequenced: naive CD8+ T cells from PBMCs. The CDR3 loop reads CASSLLTGFEAFF. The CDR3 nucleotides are TGTGCCAGCAGTTTATTAACGGGGTTTGAAGCTTTCTTT.